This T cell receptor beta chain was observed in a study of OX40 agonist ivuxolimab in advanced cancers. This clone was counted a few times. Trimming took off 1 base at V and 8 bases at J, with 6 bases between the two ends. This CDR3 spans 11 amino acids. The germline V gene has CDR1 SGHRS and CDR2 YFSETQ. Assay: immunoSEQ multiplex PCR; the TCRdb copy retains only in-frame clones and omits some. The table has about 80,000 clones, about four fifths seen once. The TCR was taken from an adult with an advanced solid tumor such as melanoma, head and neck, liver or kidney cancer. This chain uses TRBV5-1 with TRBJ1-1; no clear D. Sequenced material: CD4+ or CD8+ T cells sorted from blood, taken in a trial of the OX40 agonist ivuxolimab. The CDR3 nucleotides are TGCGCCAGCAGCTTGAATGGGGAAGCTTTCTTT. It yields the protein CASSLNGEAFF.